This T cell receptor beta chain originates from a study of T cell responses to AZD1222 COVID-19 vaccine (dated by TCRdb to the early 2020s). Background on the whole study: AZD1222 recipients with second doses at about 4 weeks or about 12 weeks were pooled, because spike-specific TCR depth and breadth did not differ between schedules. A total of just over 230 trial participants underwent TCR sequencing, of whom about 200 had received two doses of AZD1222 and 26 had received two doses of the MenACWY control vaccine. Enrollment into the trials was organized by age into subgroups of 18-55, 56-69 and 70-plus years, and those subgroups contained roughly 140, 27 and 60 TCR-sequenced participants, respectively.

The junction shows trimming of 5 bases on V and 2 bases on J, and the gene matches do not reach 5 bases of it. Via the germline V gene, CDR1 is SGHTA and CDR2 FQGNSA. The CDR3 goes from the cysteine to the phenylalanine over 14 residues. Only the CDR3 part of the read is kept: 42 bases, read in frame from the first base. What the research found in general, with its limitations: Nearly half of unique spike-specific TCRs reportedly recognized epitopes outside regions mutated in the B.1.351 and B.1.1.7 variants. Most participants were white British and females outnumbered males, and the authors suggested that clonal diversity may have been underestimated. The 56-69-year group was small, and its depth increase did not reach significance, likely because of low power. Because no day 14 peak-response samples were available, the repertoires could be characterized only after the peak T cell response. Conclusions about previously exposed vaccinees are limited, since just 5 to 7 AZD1222 recipients were seropositive for SARS-CoV-2 at baseline. After two AZD1222 doses, spike-specific TCR breadth and depth were significantly higher than at day 0 and than in MenACWY recipients. The vaccine-associated CD4 TCRs covered the entire spike protein, and the dominant responses fell in regions 160-218 and 743-854.

The CDR3 regions of human TCRbeta chains were subjected to immunosequencing. As for the authors' bioinformatics: Repertoire TCRs were checked for matches against a reference library of SARS-CoV-2-specific TCRs that had been generated using the MIRA antigen-specificity platform. Breadth was defined as the fraction of unique TCRs that were SARS-CoV-2-associated, and depth was defined as the fraction of total T cells that were SARS-CoV-2-associated. Each spike-specific TCR was assigned to its reactive spike region and to a CD4 or CD8 class using the MIRA data. Log10-transformed breadth and depth values were compared by one-way ANOVA with Sidak's multiple comparisons tests. TCRdb retrieved this table from immuneACCESS and kept in-frame rearrangements only. Not all clones are present; in checked studies, unresolved V genes account for under half, and no reason is known for the remainder. V and J calls and clone size are given by that table; D and trimming were obtained from the DNA. This sample gives roughly 76,000 clones in total; roughly 85% of them show up just once. The ten largest account for about 2.4% of the sample.

Regarding this clone: Its antigen is currently not known. Nothing much larger sits one base from this clone, and base qualities are not available.

The time point label corresponds to: baseline before first vaccination. Samples from vaccinated people were obtained from the UK trials COV001 and COV002, which included a single-blind randomized controlled phase 2/3 trial of AZD1222 (ChAdOx1 nCoV-19) in healthy adults. For TCRbeta chain sequencing, PBMC samples from trial participants were taken at day 0 and at day 28 after the second dose. The receptor chain draws on TRBV7-2 and TRBJ1-2; 7 of the junction bases match TRBD1. This receptor was obtained from an adult in good health. This material consisted of peripheral blood, taken on day 0 of AZD1222 vaccination. The bases read TGTGCCAGCAGCGCATGGGACAGCAACTATGGCTACACCTTC. Translated, this gives CASSAWDSNYGYTF.